The sample holds a few counts of the clone carrying this T cell receptor beta chain. Antigen: not known. A single record per CDR3 protein comes from TCRdb applying MiXCR to the 5' RACE reads. The sample includes around 770,000 distinct CDR3 sequences, around 20% seen only once; the top ten take around 20%. This entry comes from a study of CD8 T cells in ankylosing spondylitis. Study conclusions and caveats: A subset of motif variants has previously been described in the synovial fluid and blood of reactive arthritis. Characteristic of ankylosing spondylitis blood, it appeared, was a TCR beta motif comprising about 8 highly homologous variants.

The CDR3 loop spans 14 amino acids. The V gene lost 2 bases and the J gene lost 0 bases, with 6 bases spanning the gap. The germline CDR1 and CDR2 sequences are LNHNV and YYDKDF (reference sequence). The sample was blood, either unsorted or a sorted T cell fraction (not recorded which). The chain joins TRBV15 to TRBJ2-3; D gene unclear. The receptor's source is a male donor with ankylosing spondylitis. CDR3 amino acids: CATSRRSSTDTQYF. The CDR3, as DNA: TGTGCCACCAGCAGACGGTCCAGCACAGATACGCAGTATTTT.